This T cell receptor beta chain was profiled in a study of blood T cell repertoires in COVID-19. The wider study: PBMCs, B-cell-depleted T cells, or T cells provided the cDNA or gDNA that made up the material.

There are a few counts of this clone. Sequenced by immunoSEQ multiplex PCR; TCRdb stores in-frame clones only, minus some. The sample includes tens of thousands of clones, approximately 89% of them seen just once. This sequence was found in a woman in her fifties or sixties with active COVID-19. The sequenced sample consisted of peripheral blood.

The CDR3 bases are TGTGCCTGGAGGGGGACAGGGGTTAAGAACACTGAAGCTTTCTTT. Amino acids: CAWRGTGVKNTEAFF. The chain couples TRBV30 to TRBJ1-1; 10 bases are a match to TRBD1. CDR3 length equals 15 residues. Germline V CDR1 and CDR2: GTSNPN, SVGIG (reference sequence). V was clipped by 3 bases and J by 1 base; unmatched bases: 5.